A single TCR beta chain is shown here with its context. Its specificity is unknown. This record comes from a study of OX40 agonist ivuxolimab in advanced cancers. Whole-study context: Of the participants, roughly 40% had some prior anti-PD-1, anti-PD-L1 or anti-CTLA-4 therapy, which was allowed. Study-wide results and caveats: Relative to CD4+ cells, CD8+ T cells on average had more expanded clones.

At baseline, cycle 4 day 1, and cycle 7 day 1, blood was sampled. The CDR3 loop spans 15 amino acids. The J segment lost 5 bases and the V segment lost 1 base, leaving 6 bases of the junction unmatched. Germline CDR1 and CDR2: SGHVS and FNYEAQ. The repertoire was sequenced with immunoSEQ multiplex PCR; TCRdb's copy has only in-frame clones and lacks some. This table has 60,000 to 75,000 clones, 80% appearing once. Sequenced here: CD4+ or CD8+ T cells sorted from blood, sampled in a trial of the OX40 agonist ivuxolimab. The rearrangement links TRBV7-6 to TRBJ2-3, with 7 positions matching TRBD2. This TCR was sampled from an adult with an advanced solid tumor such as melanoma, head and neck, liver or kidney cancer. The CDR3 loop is CASSLGQGGRDTQYF. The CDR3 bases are TGTGCCAGCAGCTTAGGCCAGGGAGGGAGAGATACGCAGTATTTT. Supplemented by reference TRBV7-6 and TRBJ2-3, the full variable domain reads GAGVSQSPRYKVTKRGQDVALRCDPISGHVSLYWYRQALGQGPEFLTYFNYEAQQDKSGLPNDRFSAERPEGSISTLTIQRTEQRDSAMYRCASSLGQGGRDTQYFGPGTRLTVL.